This T cell receptor beta chain was observed in a study of response to subunit inactivated influenza vaccine. Study findings and constraints: Every seasonal influenza vaccination brings in few new T cells, the authors suggested.

This clonotype appeared many times. Its antigen remains unidentified. Per germline, CDR1 MNHEY and CDR2 SVGEGT. V was trimmed by 0 bases and J by 8 bases, leaving 19 bases between them. The CDR3 has 16 amino acids. A single record per CDR3 protein comes from TCRdb applying MiXCR to the RT-PCR reads. In the table there are hundreds of thousands of distinct CDR3 sequences, 6.5% to 8% of which are singletons. The source was PBMCs from blood, collected around 25 months after vaccination. This receptor was identified in a man aged 50 to 75 who received an inactivated influenza vaccine. The chain combines TRBV6-2 or TRBV6-3 with TRBJ1-1; tentatively, D is TRBD1 (6 bases). The CDR3 DNA is TGTGCCAGCAGTTACTCCAGAGTAGGACAGTCGCGAGAAGCTTTCTTT. As protein: CASSYSRVGQSREAFF.